Below, 6 T cell receptor beta chains from the same sample are listed, as sequenced in a study of STAT5B mutations in CD4+ large granular lymphocyte leukemia. Sequenced by immunoSEQ multiplex PCR; TCRdb stores in-frame clones only, minus some. The sample holds about 28,000 clones, roughly 75% seen once. The sequenced sample was CD4+ T cells from blood buffy coats. The receptor set was obtained from a human donor in good health.

V is TRBV7-2 and J is TRBJ2-1, with D unclear. The length of the CDR3 is 13 residues. Trimming took off 5 bases at V and 6 bases at J, with 11 bases between the two ends. Germline V gene lookup returns CDR1 SGHTA and CDR2 FQGNSA. CDR3 region: CASSLQVSNEQFF. For the CDR3, the DNA is TGTGCCAGCAGCCTTCAGGTGTCCAATGAGCAGTTCTTC.

The V call is TRBV7-2, the J call TRBJ2-5, with unresolved D. The J call may be incorrect, as the DNA end agrees better with TRBJ2-7. Germline loops: CDR1 SGHTA, CDR2 FQGNSA. CDR3 size: 12 residues. CDR3: CASSLARYEQYF. CDR3 sequence (DNA): TGTGCCAGCAGCTTAGCGAGATACGAGCAGTACTTC.

This rearrangement joins TRBV9 to TRBJ2-3; a weak D match, TRBD2 (5 bases). There are 15 residues in the CDR3. Germline lookup yields CDR1 SGDLS and CDR2 YYNGEE. Trimming stripped 5 bases from V and 2 bases from J, with 15 bases between. The CDR3 nucleotides are TGTGCCAGCAGTTTTAACCCGGAGGTCACAGATACGCAGTATTTT. Its protein product is CASSFNPEVTDTQYF. The full variable domain, its missing parts supplied by reference TRBV9 and TRBJ2-3, is DSGVTQTPKHLITATGQRVTLRCSPRSGDLSVYWYQQSLDQGLQFLIQYYNGEERAKGNILERFSAQQFPDLHSELNLSSLELGDSALYFCASSFNPEVTDTQYFGPGTRLTVL.

V gene TRBV6-6 combines with J gene TRBJ2-1; TRBD1 matches 7 bases. The CDR3 runs to 14 residues. Trimming removed 5 bases from V and 6 bases from J; junction bases left unmatched: 7. Germline V gives CDR1 MNHNY, CDR2 SVGAGI (reference sequence). CDR3 coding DNA: TGTGCCAGCAGTGCTCAGGGGGTTCGCAATGAGCAGTTCTTC. It specifies CASSAQGVRNEQFF.

The chain is built from TRBV2 and TRBJ1-4, with 10 bases matching TRBD1. From germline, CDR1 is SNHLY and CDR2 FYNNEI. CDR3 size: 15 residues. V shed 6 bases and J 0 bases; nucleotides not matched to a gene: 1. CDR3 in amino acids: CASRDRGTTNEKLFF. The CDR3 DNA is TGTGCCAGCAGGGACAGGGGGACAACTAATGAAAAACTGTTTTTT.

The chain recombines TRBV7-2 with TRBJ1-5; D is unclear. The CDR3 has 14 amino acids. With 5 bases removed from V and 0 bases from J, the gap between germline ends came to 8 bases. Germline values: CDR1 SGHTA, CDR2 FQGNSA. CDR3 residues: CASSLGFSNQPQHF. CDR3 nucleotides: TGTGCCAGCAGCCTGGGGTTTAGCAATCAGCCCCAGCATTTT.